This T cell receptor (beta chain) comes out of a study of cytomegalovirus exposure and HLA in healthy donors. Germline V gene data show CDR1 as SGHVS and CDR2 as FQNEAQ. V was clipped by 5 bases and J by 6 bases; unmatched bases: 6. The CDR3 runs 14 residues. Vbeta (60) and Jbeta (13) primers were used in the PCR. The table came from immunoSEQ multiplex PCR; TCRdb's copy has only in-frame clones and leaves some out. Of around 200,000 clones detected, around 80% appear once; the ten largest clones hold under 2%. The source is a man aged 25 to 45 in good health and CMV-seronegative. V is TRBV7-8 and J is TRBJ1-4, with TRBD1 matching 7 bases. The sample comprised PBMCs. The CDR3 loop is CASSQGEAYEKLFF. CDR3 nucleotides: TGTGCCAGCAGCCAGGGGGAGGCGTATGAAAAACTGTTTTTT.